This TCR beta chain is drawn from a study of shared clonotypes between healthy human individuals. Germline CDR1 reads SNHLY; CDR2 reads FYNNEI. The CDR3 extends over 14 amino acids. Unmatched junction bases numbered 6, after V lost 5 bases and J lost 4 bases. Study-wide points: Relative to clonotypes present in all four donors, those not shared had lower generation probabilities. Sampling included only blood; tissue repertoires likely differ.

Donors, without exception, were Caucasian adults residing in Nashville, Tennessee. Assay used: immunoSEQ multiplex PCR; TCRdb lists only in-frame clones, some missing. The sample contains about 1.5 million clones, 95% to 99% of which appear only once. Note on this clone: As yet, its antigen is unknown.

This chain uses TRBV2 with TRBJ1-2; 8 bases map to TRBD1. Sequenced material: naive CD4+ T cells sorted from blood. Stated subset: CD45RA+ positively selected. This sequence was found in a man younger than 45 in good health. CDR3 protein: CASSNDRGTYGYTF. The CDR3 nucleotides read TGTGCCAGCAGTAATGACAGGGGAACCTATGGCTACACCTTC.